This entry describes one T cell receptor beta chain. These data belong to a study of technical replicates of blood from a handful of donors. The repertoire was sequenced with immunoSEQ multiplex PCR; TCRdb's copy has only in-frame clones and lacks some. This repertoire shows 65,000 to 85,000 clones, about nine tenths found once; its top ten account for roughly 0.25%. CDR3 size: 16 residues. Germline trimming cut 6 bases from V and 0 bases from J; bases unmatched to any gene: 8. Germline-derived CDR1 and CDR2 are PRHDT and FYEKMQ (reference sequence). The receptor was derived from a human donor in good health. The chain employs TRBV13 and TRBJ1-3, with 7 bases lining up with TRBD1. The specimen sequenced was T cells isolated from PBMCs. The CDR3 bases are TGTGCCAGCAGGCCTACAGGGGTCGACTCTGGAAACACCATATATTTT. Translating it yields CASRPTGVDSGNTIYF.